These T cell receptor beta chains were read from a single sample in a study of early T cells in non-severe SARS-CoV-2 infection. TCRdb used MiXCR to reprocess the 5' RACE reads, holding one entry per CDR3 protein. The table has some 71,000 distinct CDR3 sequences, about 9% seen once. Sequenced sample: whole blood. The receptors stem from an adult who was a healthcare worker with PCR-confirmed SARS-CoV-2 infection or an uninfected control (not recorded which). The CDR3 runs from the conserved cysteine through the conserved F or W. The D gene is left open where the match is weak. Rows may omit the clone size; those that give it use once, few, many or a size class.

cdr3_aa: CATSDLYSNIQYF
cdr3_nt: TGTGCCACCAGTGATTTATATTCCAACATTCAGTACTTC
j_call: TRBJ2-4
d_call: NA
v_call: TRBV24-1
clone_size: few

cdr3_aa: CASSLGRGFIETQYF
cdr3_nt: TGTGCCAGCAGCCTCGGGCGGGGTTTTATCGAGACCCAGTACTTC
j_call: TRBJ2-5
d_call: NA
v_call: TRBV21-1
clone_size: many

cdr3_aa: CSVAKGTGEQYF
cdr3_nt: TGCAGCGTCGCTAAGGGAACGGGCGAGCAGTACTTC
j_call: TRBJ2-7
d_call: NA
v_call: TRBV29-1
clone_size: many

cdr3_aa: CASSSTSGSYEQYF
cdr3_nt: TGTGCCAGCAGCTCTACTAGCGGGAGCTACGAGCAGTACTTC
j_call: TRBJ2-7
d_call: TRBD2
v_call: TRBV7-2
clone_size: many

cdr3_aa: CASSLFGGAGTEAFF
cdr3_nt: TGTGCCAGCAGCTTATTTGGCGGAGCAGGCACTGAAGCTTTCTTT
j_call: TRBJ1-1
d_call: NA
v_call: TRBV7-2
clone_size: many

cdr3_aa: CASRTGGDTEAFF
cdr3_nt: TGCGCCAGCAGGACAGGGGGAGACACTGAAGCTTTCTTT
j_call: TRBJ1-1
d_call: TRBD1
v_call: TRBV10-2
clone_size: few

cdr3_aa: CASSSPTTGELFF
cdr3_nt: TGTGCCAGCAGTTCCCCGACCACCGGGGAGCTGTTTTTT
j_call: TRBJ2-2
d_call: NA
v_call: TRBV6-2/TRBV6-3
clone_size: many

cdr3_aa: CATTADPVPSEQYF
cdr3_nt: TGTGCCACCACAGCGGATCCGGTACCCTCCGAGCAGTACTTC
j_call: TRBJ2-7
d_call: NA
v_call: TRBV7-9
clone_size: NA

cdr3_aa: CASSKGYFVDEQYF
cdr3_nt: TGTGCCAGTAGTAAGGGGTACTTCGTCGACGAGCAGTACTTC
j_call: TRBJ2-7
d_call: NA
v_call: TRBV19
clone_size: few

cdr3_aa: CASSSTYRSSGNTIYF
cdr3_nt: TGTGCCAGCAGCTCCACTTACAGGTCCTCTGGAAACACCATATATTTT
j_call: TRBJ1-3
d_call: NA
v_call: TRBV27
clone_size: NA

cdr3_aa: CASSWTGYSNQPQHF
cdr3_nt: TGTGCCAGCAGCTGGACAGGATATAGCAATCAGCCCCAGCATTTT
j_call: TRBJ1-5
d_call: TRBD1
v_call: TRBV5-8
clone_size: many

cdr3_aa: CASSRRLADTGELFF
cdr3_nt: TGCGCCAGCAGCCGGAGACTAGCCGACACCGGGGAGCTGTTTTTT
j_call: TRBJ2-2
d_call: TRBD2
v_call: TRBV5-1
clone_size: many

cdr3_aa: CASRLAGGKDEQFF
cdr3_nt: TGTGCCAGCAGGCTAGCGGGAGGAAAGGATGAGCAGTTCTTC
j_call: TRBJ2-1
d_call: TRBD2
v_call: TRBV6-2/TRBV6-3
clone_size: many

cdr3_aa: CASSLPDRGNGYTF
cdr3_nt: TGTGCCAGCAGCCTACCGGACAGGGGAAATGGCTACACCTTC
j_call: TRBJ1-2
d_call: TRBD1
v_call: TRBV5-4
clone_size: NA

cdr3_aa: CASSLRTGVVYTGELFF
cdr3_nt: TGTGCCAGCAGCTTGAGGACAGGGGTGGTGTACACCGGGGAGCTGTTTTTT
j_call: TRBJ2-2
d_call: TRBD1
v_call: TRBV5-6
clone_size: many

cdr3_aa: CASSFPIDQETQYF
cdr3_nt: TGTGCCAGCAGCTTTCCAATCGACCAAGAGACCCAGTACTTC
j_call: TRBJ2-5
d_call: NA
v_call: TRBV13
clone_size: many

cdr3_aa: CASSYSGTTTDTQYF
cdr3_nt: TGCGCCAGCAGCTATAGCGGGACAACCACAGATACGCAGTATTTT
j_call: TRBJ2-3
d_call: TRBD2
v_call: TRBV5-1
clone_size: many

cdr3_aa: CASSDWPSLKRGGSYEQYF
cdr3_nt: TGTGCCAGCAGTGATTGGCCCAGTCTGAAGCGAGGGGGCTCATACGAGCAGTACTTC
j_call: TRBJ2-7
d_call: TRBD1
v_call: TRBV6-1
clone_size: many

cdr3_aa: CSARYPADGYTF
cdr3_nt: TGCAGTGCTAGGTACCCAGCGGATGGCTACACCTTC
j_call: TRBJ1-2
d_call: NA
v_call: TRBV20-1
clone_size: few

cdr3_aa: CASSRTGPFNGYTF
cdr3_nt: TGTGCCAGCAGTAGGACAGGGCCTTTCAATGGCTACACCTTC
j_call: TRBJ1-2
d_call: TRBD1
v_call: TRBV5-4
clone_size: few

cdr3_aa: CASSQTDARRQYF
cdr3_nt: TGCGCCAGCAGCCAAACGGACGCCAGACGGCAGTACTTC
j_call: TRBJ2-7
d_call: NA
v_call: TRBV5-1
clone_size: many

cdr3_aa: CASSFGGLNTEAFF
cdr3_nt: TGTGCCAGCAGTTTCGGCGGTCTAAACACTGAAGCTTTCTTT
j_call: TRBJ1-1
d_call: NA
v_call: TRBV28
clone_size: NA

cdr3_aa: CSARVNSYSYNEQFF
cdr3_nt: TGCAGTGCTAGGGTCAACTCGTACTCCTACAATGAGCAGTTCTTC
j_call: TRBJ2-1
d_call: NA
v_call: TRBV20-1
clone_size: NA

cdr3_aa: CSVVDTANWGEQYF
cdr3_nt: TGCAGCGTAGTGGACACTGCCAATTGGGGCGAGCAGTACTTC
j_call: TRBJ2-7
d_call: NA
v_call: TRBV29-1
clone_size: NA

cdr3_aa: CASSQSFSGANVLTF
cdr3_nt: TGTGCCAGCAGCCAGTCCTTCTCTGGGGCCAACGTCCTGACTTTC
j_call: TRBJ2-6
d_call: NA
v_call: TRBV4-2
clone_size: NA

cdr3_aa: CASSGDWARETQYF
cdr3_nt: TGTGCCAGCAGTGGGGATTGGGCCCGAGAGACCCAGTACTTC
j_call: TRBJ2-5
d_call: NA
v_call: TRBV28
clone_size: many

cdr3_aa: CASSLMRAGTYEQYF
cdr3_nt: TGTGCCAGCAGCTTAATGCGGGCAGGGACCTACGAGCAGTACTTC
j_call: TRBJ2-7
d_call: NA
v_call: TRBV7-9
clone_size: few

cdr3_aa: CASSYPTTGHTYEQYF
cdr3_nt: TGTGCCAGCAGCTACCCTACGACAGGTCATACCTACGAGCAGTACTTC
j_call: TRBJ2-7
d_call: NA
v_call: TRBV7-9
clone_size: NA

cdr3_aa: CASSLGTATNEKLFF
cdr3_nt: TGTGCCAGCAGCTTAGGGACAGCAACTAATGAAAAACTGTTTTTT
j_call: TRBJ1-4
d_call: NA
v_call: TRBV7-6
clone_size: few

cdr3_aa: CASSLEGSPLYNEQFF
cdr3_nt: TGCGCCAGCAGCTTGGAGGGTAGTCCCTTATACAATGAGCAGTTCTTC
j_call: TRBJ2-1
d_call: NA
v_call: TRBV5-1
clone_size: NA

cdr3_aa: CSAGTGSSTDTQYF
cdr3_nt: TGCAGCGCCGGGACAGGGTCTAGCACAGATACGCAGTATTTT
j_call: TRBJ2-3
d_call: TRBD1
v_call: TRBV29-1
clone_size: NA

cdr3_aa: CASSVEGTPHQPQHF
cdr3_nt: TGTGCCAGCAGCGTAGAGGGGACACCCCATCAGCCCCAGCATTTT
j_call: TRBJ1-5
d_call: NA
v_call: TRBV9
clone_size: many

cdr3_aa: CASSQTTSGGSTDTQYF
cdr3_nt: TGTGCCAGCAGCCAAACGACTAGCGGGGGTAGCACAGATACGCAGTATTTT
j_call: TRBJ2-3
d_call: TRBD2
v_call: TRBV11-2
clone_size: NA

cdr3_aa: CASSPTGRPDTQYF
cdr3_nt: TGTGCCAGCAGCCCGACCGGCCGGCCAGATACGCAGTATTTT
j_call: TRBJ2-3
d_call: NA
v_call: TRBV5-4
clone_size: NA

cdr3_aa: CASRESRTKLEQFF
cdr3_nt: TGTGCCAGCAGAGAATCGAGGACCAAACTAGAGCAGTTCTTC
j_call: TRBJ2-1
d_call: NA
v_call: TRBV6-1
clone_size: NA

cdr3_aa: CSVAPSGGTEAFF
cdr3_nt: TGCAGCGTCGCCCCTTCGGGGGGCACTGAAGCTTTCTTT
j_call: TRBJ1-1
d_call: NA
v_call: TRBV29-1
clone_size: many

cdr3_aa: CATSRDPDSANYGYTF
cdr3_nt: TGTGCCACCAGCAGAGATCCCGATTCTGCTAACTATGGCTACACCTTC
j_call: TRBJ1-2
d_call: NA
v_call: TRBV15
clone_size: NA

cdr3_aa: CASRQRGGNTEAFF
cdr3_nt: TGTGCCAGCAGGCAAAGGGGGGGGAACACTGAAGCTTTCTTT
j_call: TRBJ1-1
d_call: NA
v_call: TRBV27
clone_size: many

cdr3_aa: CASSYKRTGGNSPLHF
cdr3_nt: TGTGCCAGCAGTTACAAGCGGACAGGAGGAAATTCACCCCTCCACTTT
j_call: TRBJ1-6
d_call: TRBD1
v_call: TRBV6-5
clone_size: NA

cdr3_aa: CAGSPGTSVDTQYF
cdr3_nt: TGTGCCGGCAGCCCCGGGACTAGTGTAGATACGCAGTATTTT
j_call: TRBJ2-3
d_call: TRBD2
v_call: TRBV7-7
clone_size: NA

cdr3_aa: CATKTSDTDTQYF
cdr3_nt: TGTGCCACCAAGACTAGCGACACAGATACGCAGTATTTT
j_call: TRBJ2-3
d_call: TRBD2
v_call: TRBV24-1
clone_size: few

cdr3_aa: CASSSSRTKNIQYF
cdr3_nt: TGTGCCAGCAGTTCCTCTAGGACCAAAAACATTCAGTACTTC
j_call: TRBJ2-4
d_call: NA
v_call: TRBV27
clone_size: few

cdr3_aa: CASREGEDGEAFF
cdr3_nt: TGTGCCAGCAGGGAGGGAGAGGACGGCGAAGCTTTCTTT
j_call: TRBJ1-1
d_call: NA
v_call: TRBV28
clone_size: NA

cdr3_aa: CASNRGREGETQYF
cdr3_nt: TGTGCCAGCAACAGGGGGAGGGAAGGGGAGACCCAGTACTTC
j_call: TRBJ2-5
d_call: NA
v_call: TRBV12-3/TRBV12-4
clone_size: NA

cdr3_aa: CASSGTEHTEAFF
cdr3_nt: TGCGCCAGCAGCGGGACAGAGCACACTGAAGCTTTCTTT
j_call: TRBJ1-1
d_call: TRBD1
v_call: TRBV5-1
clone_size: few

cdr3_aa: CSARWDGSENTGELFF
cdr3_nt: TGCAGTGCCCGGTGGGACGGGAGCGAAAACACCGGGGAGCTGTTTTTT
j_call: TRBJ2-2
d_call: NA
v_call: TRBV20-1
clone_size: many

cdr3_aa: CASSLAGYNSPLHF
cdr3_nt: TGTGCCAGCTCGTTGGCCGGATATAATTCACCCCTCCACTTT
j_call: TRBJ1-6
d_call: NA
v_call: TRBV27
clone_size: many

cdr3_aa: CASSSRVLTGTGELFF
cdr3_nt: TGTGCCAGCAGCTCCCGGGTCCTAACGGGAACCGGGGAGCTGTTTTTT
j_call: TRBJ2-2
d_call: NA
v_call: TRBV7-2
clone_size: many

cdr3_aa: CASSYLSGSLDGELFF
cdr3_nt: TGTGCCAGCAGTTACCTTAGCGGGAGTTTGGACGGGGAGCTGTTTTTT
j_call: TRBJ2-2
d_call: TRBD2
v_call: TRBV6-6
clone_size: many

cdr3_aa: CASSMGLAYYNEQFF
cdr3_nt: TGTGCCAGTAGTATGGGCCTCGCTTACTACAATGAGCAGTTCTTC
j_call: TRBJ2-1
d_call: NA
v_call: TRBV19
clone_size: few

cdr3_aa: CASSFTGGDQPQHF
cdr3_nt: TGCGCCAGCAGCTTTACAGGGGGCGATCAGCCCCAGCATTTT
j_call: TRBJ1-5
d_call: TRBD1
v_call: TRBV5-1
clone_size: few

cdr3_aa: CASRQDNSPLHF
cdr3_nt: TGTGCCAGCCGCCAGGATAATTCACCCCTCCACTTT
j_call: TRBJ1-6
d_call: NA
v_call: TRBV5-4
clone_size: NA

cdr3_aa: CSAITDEQFF
cdr3_nt: TGCAGTGCTATTACTGATGAGCAGTTCTTC
j_call: TRBJ2-1
d_call: NA
v_call: TRBV20-1
clone_size: many